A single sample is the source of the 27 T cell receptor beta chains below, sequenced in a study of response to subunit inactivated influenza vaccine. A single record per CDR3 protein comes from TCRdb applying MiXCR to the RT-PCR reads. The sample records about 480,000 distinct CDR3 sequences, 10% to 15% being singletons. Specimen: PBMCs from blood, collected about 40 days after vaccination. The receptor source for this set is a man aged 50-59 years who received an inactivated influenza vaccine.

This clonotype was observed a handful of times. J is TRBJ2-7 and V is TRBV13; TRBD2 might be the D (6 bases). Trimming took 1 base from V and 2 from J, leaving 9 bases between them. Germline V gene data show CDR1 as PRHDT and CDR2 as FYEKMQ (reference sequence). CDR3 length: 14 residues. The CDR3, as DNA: TGTGCCAGCAGCTTAGTCAGCGGGCCCTACGAGCAGTACTTC. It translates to CASSLVSGPYEQYF.

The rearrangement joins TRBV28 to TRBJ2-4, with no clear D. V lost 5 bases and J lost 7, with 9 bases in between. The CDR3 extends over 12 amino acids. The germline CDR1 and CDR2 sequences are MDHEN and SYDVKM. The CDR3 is CASSLARNIQYF. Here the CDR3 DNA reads TGTGCCAGCAGTCTTGCCCGTAACATTCAGTACTTC.

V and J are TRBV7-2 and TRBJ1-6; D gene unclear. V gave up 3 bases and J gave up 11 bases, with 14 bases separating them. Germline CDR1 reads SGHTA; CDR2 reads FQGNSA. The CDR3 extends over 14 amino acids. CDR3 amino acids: CASSLTAVRTPLHF. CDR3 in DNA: TGTGCCAGCAGCTTGACTGCGGTCAGGACACCCCTCCACTTT.

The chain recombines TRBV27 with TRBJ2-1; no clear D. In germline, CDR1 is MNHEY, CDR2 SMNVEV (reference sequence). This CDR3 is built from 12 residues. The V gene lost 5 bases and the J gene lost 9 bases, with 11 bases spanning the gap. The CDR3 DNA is TGTGCCAGCAGTACCCCAAATAGTGAGCAGTTCTTC. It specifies CASSTPNSEQFF.

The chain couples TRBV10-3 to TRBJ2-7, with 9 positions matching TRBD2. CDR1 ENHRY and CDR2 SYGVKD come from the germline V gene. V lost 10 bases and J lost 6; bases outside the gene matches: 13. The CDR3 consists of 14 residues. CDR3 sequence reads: CATLAGVRSGEQYF. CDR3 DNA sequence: TGTGCCACCTTAGCGGGAGTCCGTTCAGGCGAGCAGTACTTC.

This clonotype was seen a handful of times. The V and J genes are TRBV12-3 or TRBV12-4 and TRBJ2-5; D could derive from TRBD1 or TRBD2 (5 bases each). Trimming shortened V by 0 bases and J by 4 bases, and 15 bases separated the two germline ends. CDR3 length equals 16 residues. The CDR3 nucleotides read TGTGCCAGCAGTTTAGCAGGTCGAGGGGCAACAGAGACCCAGTACTTC. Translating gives CASSLAGRGATETQYF.

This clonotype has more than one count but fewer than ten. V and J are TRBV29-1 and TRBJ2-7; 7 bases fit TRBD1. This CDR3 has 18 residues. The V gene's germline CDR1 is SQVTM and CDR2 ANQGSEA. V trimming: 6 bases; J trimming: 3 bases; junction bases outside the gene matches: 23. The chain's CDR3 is CSVGQGVASANSYYEQYF. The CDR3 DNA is TGCAGCGTAGGTCAGGGGGTAGCAAGCGCGAACAGCTACTACGAGCAGTACTTC.

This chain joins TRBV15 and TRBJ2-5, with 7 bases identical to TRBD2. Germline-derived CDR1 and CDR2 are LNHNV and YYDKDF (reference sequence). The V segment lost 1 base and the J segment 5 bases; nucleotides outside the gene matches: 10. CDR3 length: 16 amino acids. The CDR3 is CATSRVFAGAGETQYF. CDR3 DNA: TGTGCCACCAGCAGAGTCTTTGCGGGAGCCGGGGAGACCCAGTACTTC.

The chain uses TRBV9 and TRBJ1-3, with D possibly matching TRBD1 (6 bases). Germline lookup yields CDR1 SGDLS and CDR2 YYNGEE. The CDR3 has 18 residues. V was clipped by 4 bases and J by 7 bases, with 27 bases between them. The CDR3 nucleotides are TGTGCCAGCAGCACCCAACCAATTACGGGGGGCGCCGGGAACACCATATATTTT. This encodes CASSTQPITGGAGNTIYF.

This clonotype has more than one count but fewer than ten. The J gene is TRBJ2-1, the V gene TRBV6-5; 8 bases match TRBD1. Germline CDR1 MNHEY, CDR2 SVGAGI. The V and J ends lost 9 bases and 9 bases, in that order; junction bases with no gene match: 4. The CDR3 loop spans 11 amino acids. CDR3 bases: TGTGCCAGAGGACAGGGCTCTGAGCAGTTCTTC. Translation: CARGQGSEQFF.

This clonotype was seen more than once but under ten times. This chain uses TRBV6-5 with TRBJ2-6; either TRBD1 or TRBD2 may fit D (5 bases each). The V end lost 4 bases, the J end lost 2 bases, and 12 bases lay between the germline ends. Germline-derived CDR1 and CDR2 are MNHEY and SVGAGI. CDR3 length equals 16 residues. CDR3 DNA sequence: TGTGCCAGCAGTTGGGGCCGGGGACCTGGGGCCAACGTCCTGACTTTC. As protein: CASSWGRGPGANVLTF.

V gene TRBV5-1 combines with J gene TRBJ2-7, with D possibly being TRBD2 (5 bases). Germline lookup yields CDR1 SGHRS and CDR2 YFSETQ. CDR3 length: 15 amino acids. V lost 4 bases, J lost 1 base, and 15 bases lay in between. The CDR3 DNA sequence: TGCGCCAGCAGCCAGGACGTCCGGGGATCCTACGAGCAGTACTTC. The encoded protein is CASSQDVRGSYEQYF.

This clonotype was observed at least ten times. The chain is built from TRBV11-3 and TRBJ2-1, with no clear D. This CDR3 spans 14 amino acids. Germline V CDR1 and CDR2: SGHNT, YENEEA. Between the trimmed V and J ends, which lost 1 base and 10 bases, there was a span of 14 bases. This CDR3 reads CASSLGSQVPEQFF. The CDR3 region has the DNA TGTGCCAGCAGCTTAGGGTCCCAGGTGCCAGAGCAGTTCTTC.

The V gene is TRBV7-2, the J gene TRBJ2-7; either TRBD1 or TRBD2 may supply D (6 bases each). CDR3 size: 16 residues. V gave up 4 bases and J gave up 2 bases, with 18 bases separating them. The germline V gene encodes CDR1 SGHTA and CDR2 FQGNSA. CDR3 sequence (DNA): TGTGCCAGCAGCTCCGGACCGAGGAGGGGGACCTACGAGCAGTACTTC. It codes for CASSSGPRRGTYEQYF. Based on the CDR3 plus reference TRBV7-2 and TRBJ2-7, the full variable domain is GAGVSQSPSNKVTEKGKDVELRCDPISGHTALYWYRQSLGQGLEFLIYFQGNSAPDKSGLPSDRFSAERTGGSVSTLTIQRTQQEDSAVYLCASSSGPRRGTYEQYFGPGTRLTVT.

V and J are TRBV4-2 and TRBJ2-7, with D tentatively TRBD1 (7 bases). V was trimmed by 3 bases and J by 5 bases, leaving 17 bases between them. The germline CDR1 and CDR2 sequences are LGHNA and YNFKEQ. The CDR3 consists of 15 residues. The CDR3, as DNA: TGTGCCAGCAGCCAGGGCGGGACAGCCCCCCACGAGCAGTACTTC. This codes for CASSQGGTAPHEQYF.

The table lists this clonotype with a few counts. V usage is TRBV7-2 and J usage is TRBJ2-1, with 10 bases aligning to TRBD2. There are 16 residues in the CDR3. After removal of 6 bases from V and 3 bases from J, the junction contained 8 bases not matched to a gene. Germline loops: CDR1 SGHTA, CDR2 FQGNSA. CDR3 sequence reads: CASRPLAGAIYNEQFF. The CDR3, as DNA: TGTGCCAGCAGGCCTCTAGCGGGGGCCATCTACAATGAGCAGTTCTTC.

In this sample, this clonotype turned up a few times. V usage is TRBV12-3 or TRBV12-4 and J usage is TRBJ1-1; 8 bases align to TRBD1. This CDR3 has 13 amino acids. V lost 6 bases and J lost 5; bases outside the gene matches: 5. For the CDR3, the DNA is TGTGCCAGCAGACCGCGACAGGGGACTGAAGCTTTCTTT. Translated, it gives CASRPRQGTEAFF.

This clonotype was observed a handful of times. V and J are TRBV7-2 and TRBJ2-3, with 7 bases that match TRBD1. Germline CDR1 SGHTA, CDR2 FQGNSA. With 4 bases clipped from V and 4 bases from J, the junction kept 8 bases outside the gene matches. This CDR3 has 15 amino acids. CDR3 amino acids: CASSSQGRSPDTQYF. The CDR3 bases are TGTGCCAGCAGCTCACAGGGGAGAAGCCCAGATACGCAGTATTTT. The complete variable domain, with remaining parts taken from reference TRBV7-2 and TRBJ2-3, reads GAGVSQSPSNKVTEKGKDVELRCDPISGHTALYWYRQSLGQGLEFLIYFQGNSAPDKSGLPSDRFSAERTGGSVSTLTIQRTQQEDSAVYLCASSSQGRSPDTQYFGPGTRLTVL.

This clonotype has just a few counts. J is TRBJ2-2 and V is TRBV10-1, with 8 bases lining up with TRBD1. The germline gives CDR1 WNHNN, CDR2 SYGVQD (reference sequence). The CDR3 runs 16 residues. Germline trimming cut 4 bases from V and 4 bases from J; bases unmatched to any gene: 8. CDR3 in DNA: TGCGCCAGCAGTGGGATGACAGGGGCGCGCACCGGGGAGCTGTTTTTT. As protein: CASSGMTGARTGELFF.

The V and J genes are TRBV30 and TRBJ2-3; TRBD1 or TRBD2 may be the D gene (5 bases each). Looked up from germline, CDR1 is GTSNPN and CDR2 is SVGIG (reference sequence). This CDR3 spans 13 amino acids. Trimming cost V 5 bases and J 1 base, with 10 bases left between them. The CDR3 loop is CAWGTGRTDTQYF. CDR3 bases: TGTGCCTGGGGGACGGGCCGCACAGATACGCAGTATTTT. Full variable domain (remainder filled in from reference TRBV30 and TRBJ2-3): SQTIHQWPATLVQPVGSPLSLECTVEGTSNPNLYWYRQAAGRGLQLLFYSVGIGQISSEVPQNLSASRPQDRQFILSSKKLLLSDSGFYLCAWGTGRTDTQYFGPGTRLTVL.

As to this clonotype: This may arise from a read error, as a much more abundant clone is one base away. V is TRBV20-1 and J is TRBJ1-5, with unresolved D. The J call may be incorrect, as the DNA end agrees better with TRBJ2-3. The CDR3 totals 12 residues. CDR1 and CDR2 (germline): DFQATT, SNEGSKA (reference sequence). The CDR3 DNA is TGCAGTGCCACCCAACCAGATCAGCCCCAGTATTTT. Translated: CSATQPDQPQYF.

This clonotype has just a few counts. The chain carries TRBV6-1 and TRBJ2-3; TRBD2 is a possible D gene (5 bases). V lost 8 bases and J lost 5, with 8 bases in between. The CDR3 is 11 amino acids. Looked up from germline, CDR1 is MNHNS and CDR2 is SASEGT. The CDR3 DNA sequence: TGTGCCAGCGAACGGGAAGATACGCAGTATTTT. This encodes CASEREDTQYF.

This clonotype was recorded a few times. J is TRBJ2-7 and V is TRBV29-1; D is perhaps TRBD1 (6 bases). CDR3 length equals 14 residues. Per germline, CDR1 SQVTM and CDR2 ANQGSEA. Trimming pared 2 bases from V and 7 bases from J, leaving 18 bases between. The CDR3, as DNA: TGCAGCGTTGAAAGCAGGGGCCAATCGTGGGAGCAGTACTTC. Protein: CSVESRGQSWEQYF.

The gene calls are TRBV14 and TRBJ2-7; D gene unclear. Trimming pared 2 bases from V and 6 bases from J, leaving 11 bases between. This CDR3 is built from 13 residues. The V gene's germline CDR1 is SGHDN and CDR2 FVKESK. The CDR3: CASSQTLSFEQYF. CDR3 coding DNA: TGTGCCAGCAGCCAAACCTTATCTTTCGAGCAGTACTTC.

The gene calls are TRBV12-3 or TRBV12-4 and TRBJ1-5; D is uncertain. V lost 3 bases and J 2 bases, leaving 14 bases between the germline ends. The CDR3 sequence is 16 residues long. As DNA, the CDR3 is TGTGCCAGCAGTTTCGAGGGCGGTTCTGGCAATCAGCCCCAGCATTTT. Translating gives CASSFEGGSGNQPQHF.

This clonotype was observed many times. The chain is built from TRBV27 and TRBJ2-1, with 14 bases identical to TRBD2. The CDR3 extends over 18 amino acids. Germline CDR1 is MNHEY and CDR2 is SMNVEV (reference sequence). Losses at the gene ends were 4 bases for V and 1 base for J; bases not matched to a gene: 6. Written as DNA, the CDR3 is TGTGCCAGCAGTTCTTCCGGGACTAGCGGGAGATCCTACAATGAGCAGTTCTTC. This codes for CASSSSGTSGRSYNEQFF.

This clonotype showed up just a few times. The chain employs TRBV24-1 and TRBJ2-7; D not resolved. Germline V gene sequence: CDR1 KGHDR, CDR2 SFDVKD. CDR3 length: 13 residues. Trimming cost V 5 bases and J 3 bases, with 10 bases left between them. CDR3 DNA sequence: TGTGCCACCAGTGCCGGTTCACTCTACGAGCAGTACTTC. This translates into CATSAGSLYEQYF.